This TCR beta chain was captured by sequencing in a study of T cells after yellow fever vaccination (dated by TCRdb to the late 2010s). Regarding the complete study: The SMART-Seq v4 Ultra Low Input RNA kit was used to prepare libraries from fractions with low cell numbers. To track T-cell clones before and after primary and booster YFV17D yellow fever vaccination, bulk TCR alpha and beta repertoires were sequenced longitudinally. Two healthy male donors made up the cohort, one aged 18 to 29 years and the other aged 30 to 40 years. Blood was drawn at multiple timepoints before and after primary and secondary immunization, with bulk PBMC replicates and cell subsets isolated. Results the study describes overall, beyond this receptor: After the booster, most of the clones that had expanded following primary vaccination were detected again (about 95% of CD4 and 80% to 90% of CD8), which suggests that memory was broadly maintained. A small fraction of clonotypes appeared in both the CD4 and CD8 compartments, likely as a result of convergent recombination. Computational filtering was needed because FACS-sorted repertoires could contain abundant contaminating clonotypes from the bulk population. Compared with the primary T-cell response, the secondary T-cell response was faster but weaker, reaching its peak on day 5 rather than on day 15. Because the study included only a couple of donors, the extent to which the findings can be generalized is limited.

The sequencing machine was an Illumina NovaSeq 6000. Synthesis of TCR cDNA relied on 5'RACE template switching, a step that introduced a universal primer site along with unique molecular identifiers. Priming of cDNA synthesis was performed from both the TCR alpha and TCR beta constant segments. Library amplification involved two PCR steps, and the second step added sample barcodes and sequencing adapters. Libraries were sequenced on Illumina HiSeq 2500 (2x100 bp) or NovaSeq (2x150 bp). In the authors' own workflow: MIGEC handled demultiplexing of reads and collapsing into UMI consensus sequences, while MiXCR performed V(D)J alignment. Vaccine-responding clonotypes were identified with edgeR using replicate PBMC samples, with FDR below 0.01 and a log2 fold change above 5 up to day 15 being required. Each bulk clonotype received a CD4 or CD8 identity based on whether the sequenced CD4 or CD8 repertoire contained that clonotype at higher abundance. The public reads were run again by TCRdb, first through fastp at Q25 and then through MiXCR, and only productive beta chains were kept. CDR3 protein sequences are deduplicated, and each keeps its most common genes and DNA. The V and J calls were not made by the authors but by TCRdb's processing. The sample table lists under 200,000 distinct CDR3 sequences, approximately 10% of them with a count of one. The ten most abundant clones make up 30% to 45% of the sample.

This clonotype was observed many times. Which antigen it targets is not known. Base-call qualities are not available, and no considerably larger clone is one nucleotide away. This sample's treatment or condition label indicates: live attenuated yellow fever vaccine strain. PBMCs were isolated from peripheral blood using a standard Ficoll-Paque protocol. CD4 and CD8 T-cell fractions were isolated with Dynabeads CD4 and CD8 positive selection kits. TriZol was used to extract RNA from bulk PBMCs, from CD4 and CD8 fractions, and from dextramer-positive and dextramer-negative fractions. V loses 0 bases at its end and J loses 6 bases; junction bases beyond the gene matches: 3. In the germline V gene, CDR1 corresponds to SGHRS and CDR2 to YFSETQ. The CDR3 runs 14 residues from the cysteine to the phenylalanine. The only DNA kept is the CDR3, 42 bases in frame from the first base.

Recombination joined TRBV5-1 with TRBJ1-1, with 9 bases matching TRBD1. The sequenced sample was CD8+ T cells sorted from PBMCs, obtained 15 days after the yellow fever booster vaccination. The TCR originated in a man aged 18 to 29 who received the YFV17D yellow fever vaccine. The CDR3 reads CASSLVRQGAEAFF. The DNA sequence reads TGCGCCAGCAGCTTGGTTCGACAGGGGGCTGAAGCTTTCTTT.